Reported below is one TCR beta chain. In this sample, this clone turned up a few times. Its antigen specificity is not known. No much larger clone is present one base from it, and per-base qualities are unavailable. TCRbeta CDR3 regions were amplified from genomic DNA by means of the immunoSEQ Assay, a bias-controlled multiplex PCR. The authors' pipeline ran thus. The number of nucleated cells in each sample was estimated from the amplification of reference gene primers within the assay. To quantify the absolute abundance of each unique TCRbeta CDR3 rearrangement, sequence reads were collapsed and filtered. Productive Simpson clonality was computed per sample as the square root of Simpson's diversity index over productive rearrangements. The table comes from immuneACCESS by way of TCRdb, which keeps in-frame sequences with V and J called. Part of the clones is missing from these tables; in studies checked, under half for an unresolved V gene and the rest for unknown reasons. D and trimming were read from the DNA, whereas the V and J calls and clone size are those reported in that table. Across this sample there are tens of thousands of clones, with over 80% seen only once. The ten largest make up 15% to 20% of the sample.

Whole blood was collected in K2EDTA tubes by collaborating institutions according to the institutions' own protocols. Collaborator samples were shipped for TCRbeta analysis as frozen whole blood, isolated PBMCs, or DNA extracted from either sample type. These data are taken from a study of blood T cell repertoires in COVID-19 (dated by TCRdb to about 2020). Regarding the complete study: Samples from collaborators originated in the United States, Italy and Spain and spanned both the acute and convalescent phases of COVID-19. The samples were drawn from two sources: the first 160 participants of the ongoing ImmuneRACE study, and 1,000 to 1,500 subjects contributed by 6 global collaborators. The material from the prospective study consisted of cDNA or gDNA derived from T cells, B-cell-depleted T cells, or PBMCs. The dataset comprised deeply sampled blood TCRbeta repertoires from subjects exposed to, actively infected with, or recovered from COVID-19. The repertoires were made available in a free public database intended to serve as a resource for research on the immune response to SARS-CoV-2. Where HLA class I and class II types were available, the types were taken from metadata supplied by the sample provider, not from assay-based typing. The sample metadata nearly always contained a de-identified subject ID, COVID-19 status, age in years and sex.

On the study overall, not on this receptor specifically: The quantity of clinical and demographic metadata differed by source and by participant and was supplied without curation.

Sequencing input: peripheral blood. This sequence originates from a woman of 80 years or more with active or convalescent COVID-19.

The encoded CDR3 is CASSPSFGAIYEQYF. The DNA sequence follows: TGTGCCAGCAGCCCATCCTTTGGGGCCATCTACGAGCAGTACTTC. The sequence links TRBV13 to TRBJ2-7; a weak D assignment points to TRBD1 (5 bases agree). For CDR1 and CDR2, the germline V gene (reference sequence) lists PRHDT and FYEKMQ. Measured from the cysteine to the phenylalanine, the CDR3 is 15 residues long. Of the read, only the CDR3 DNA is kept; its 45 bases are in frame from base 1. The V and J ends are trimmed by 5 bases and 3 bases, leaving 17 bases between them.